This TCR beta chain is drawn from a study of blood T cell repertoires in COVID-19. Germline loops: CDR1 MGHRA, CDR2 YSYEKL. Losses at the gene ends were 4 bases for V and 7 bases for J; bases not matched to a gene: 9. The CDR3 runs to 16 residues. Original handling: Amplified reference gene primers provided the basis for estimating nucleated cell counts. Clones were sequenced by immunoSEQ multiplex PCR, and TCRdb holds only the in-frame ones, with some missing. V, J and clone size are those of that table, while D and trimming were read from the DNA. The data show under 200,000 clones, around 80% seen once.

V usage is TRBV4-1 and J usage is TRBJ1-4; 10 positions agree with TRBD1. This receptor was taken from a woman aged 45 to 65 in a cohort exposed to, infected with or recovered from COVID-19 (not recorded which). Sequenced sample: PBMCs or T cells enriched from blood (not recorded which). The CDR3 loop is CASSPGGTGEIEKLFF. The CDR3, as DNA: TGCGCCAGCAGCCCCGGGGGGACAGGGGAGATTGAAAAACTGTTTTTT.